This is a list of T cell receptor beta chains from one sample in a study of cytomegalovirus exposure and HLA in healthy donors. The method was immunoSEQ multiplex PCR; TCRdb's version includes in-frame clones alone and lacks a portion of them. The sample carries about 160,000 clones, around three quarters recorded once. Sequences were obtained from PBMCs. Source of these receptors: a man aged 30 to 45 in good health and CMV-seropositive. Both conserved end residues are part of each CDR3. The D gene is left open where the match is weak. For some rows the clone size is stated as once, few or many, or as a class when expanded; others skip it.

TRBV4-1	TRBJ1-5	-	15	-	CASSQSPGGNQPQHF	TGCGCCAGCAGCCAATCCCCCGGGGGCAATCAGCCCCAGCATTTT
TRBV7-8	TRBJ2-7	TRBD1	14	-	CASSTDRGTYEQYF	TGTGCCAGCAGCACGGACAGGGGCACCTACGAGCAGTACTTC
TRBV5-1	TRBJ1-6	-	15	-	CASSQEGNDNSPLHF	TGCGCCAGCAGCCAGGAAGGAAACGATAATTCACCCCTCCACTTT
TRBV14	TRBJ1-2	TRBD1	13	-	CASSPRTGDGYTF	TGTGCCAGCAGCCCCCGGACAGGGGATGGCTACACCTTC
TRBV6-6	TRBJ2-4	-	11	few	CASSTGNIQYF	TGTGCCAGCAGTACGGGAAACATTCAGTACTTC
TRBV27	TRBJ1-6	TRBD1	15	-	CASSIGTGLNSPLHF	TGTGCCAGCAGTATCGGGACAGGATTAAATTCACCCCTCCACTTT
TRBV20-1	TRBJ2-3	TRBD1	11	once	CSAMGQGTQYF	TGCAGTGCAATGGGACAGGGGACGCAGTATTTT
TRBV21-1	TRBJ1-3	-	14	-	CASSTQGQGNTIYF	TGTGCCAGCAGCACGCAGGGGCAAGGAAACACCATATATTTT
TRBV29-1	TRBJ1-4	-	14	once	CSVNDFATNEKLFF	TGCAGCGTTAATGACTTTGCAACTAATGAAAAACTGTTTTTT
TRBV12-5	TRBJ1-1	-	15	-	CASARPGGSNTEAFF	TGTGCTAGTGCTAGGCCCGGCGGGTCAAACACTGAAGCTTTCTTT
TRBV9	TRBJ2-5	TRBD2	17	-	CASSLGLAGVSQETQYF	TGTGCCAGCAGCTTGGGACTAGCGGGGGTCTCTCAAGAGACCCAGTACTTC
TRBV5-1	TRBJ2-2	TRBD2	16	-	CASSLWGLEDTGELFF	TGCGCCAGCAGCTTGTGGGGACTAGAGGACACCGGGGAGCTGTTTTTT
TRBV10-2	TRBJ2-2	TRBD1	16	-	CASSDHRGQGTGELFF	TGCGCCAGCAGTGATCACAGGGGGCAGGGGACCGGGGAGCTGTTTTTT
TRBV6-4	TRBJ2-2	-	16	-	CASSDIFRSNTGELFF	TGTGCCAGCAGTGACATCTTCCGGTCGAACACCGGGGAGCTGTTTTTT
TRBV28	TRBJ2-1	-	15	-	CASDQGFFDYNEQFF	TGTGCCAGCGATCAGGGTTTTTTCGACTACAATGAGCAGTTCTTC
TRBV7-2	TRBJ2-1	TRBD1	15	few	CASSLGDSRYNEQFF	TGTGCCAGCAGCTTAGGGGACAGCAGATACAATGAGCAGTTCTTC
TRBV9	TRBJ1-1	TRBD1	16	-	CASSEGGGQGRTEAFF	TGTGCCAGCAGCGAGGGAGGGGGACAGGGGCGCACTGAAGCTTTCTTT
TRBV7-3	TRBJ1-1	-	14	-	CASSKNRDISEAFF	TGTGCCAGCAGCAAGAACAGGGACATATCTGAAGCTTTCTTT
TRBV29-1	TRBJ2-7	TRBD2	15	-	CSVVGTSGGAHEQYF	TGCAGCGTTGTGGGGACTAGCGGGGGGGCCCACGAGCAGTACTTC
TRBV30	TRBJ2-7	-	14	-	CAWSGTPGSYEQYF	TGTGCCTGGAGCGGGACACCAGGCTCCTACGAGCAGTACTTC
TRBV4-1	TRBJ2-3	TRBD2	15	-	CASSLAGGATDTQYF	TGCGCCAGCAGCCTAGCGGGGGGCGCCACAGATACGCAGTATTTT
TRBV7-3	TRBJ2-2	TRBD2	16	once	CASSSGLAGATGELFF	TGTGCCAGCAGCTCGGGACTAGCGGGGGCTACCGGGGAGCTGTTTTTT
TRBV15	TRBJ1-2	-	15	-	CATSILQEPNYGYTF	TGTGCCACCAGCATACTCCAGGAACCTAACTATGGCTACACCTTC
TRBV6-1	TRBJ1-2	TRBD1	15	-	CASSRLTGQSYGYTF	TGTGCCAGCAGTAGACTTACGGGACAGAGCTATGGCTACACCTTC
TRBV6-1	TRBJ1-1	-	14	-	CASTVTGGFTEAFF	TGTGCCAGCACCGTAACCGGGGGATTCACTGAAGCTTTCTTT
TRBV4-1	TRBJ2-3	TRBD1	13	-	CAAGTGGGDTQYF	TGCGCCGCGGGGACAGGGGGCGGAGATACGCAGTATTTT
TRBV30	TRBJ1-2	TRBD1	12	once	CAGQGGGNGYTF	TGTGCCGGGCAAGGGGGCGGGAATGGCTACACCTTC